Listed here are 8 T cell receptor beta chains from one sample, sequenced in a study of CD8+ T cells in alopecia areata. Extraction and reverse transcription of RNA yielded cDNA as the sequencing template. Clones were read by immunoSEQ multiplex PCR, and TCRdb kept only the in-frame ones, dropping some. The sample shows around 100,000 clones, around three quarters of them seen only once. Treatment: oral pan-JAK inhibitor, 5-10 mg twice daily. This specimen was CD8+ T cells sorted from blood, taken at roughly week 45, from a patient treated with tofacitinib. The receptor source for this set is a human donor with alopecia areata.

This rearrangement joins TRBV4-3 to TRBJ2-7; D unresolved. V was trimmed by 1 base and J by 2 bases, leaving 6 bases between them. The CDR3 is 13 amino acids. The germline gives CDR1 LGHNA, CDR2 YSLEER. The DNA for the CDR3 is TGCGCCAGCAGCCAAGGACTCCCCTACGAGCAGTACTTC. Its translation is CASSQGLPYEQYF.

This chain connects TRBV30 to TRBJ2-1; a possible D gene is TRBD1 (6 bases). The CDR3 has 12 amino acids. Trimming took off 3 bases at V and 7 bases at J, with 10 bases between the two ends. Germline V lookup: CDR1 GTSNPN, CDR2 SVGIG (reference sequence). This chain's CDR3 is CAWSKQGNEQFF. The CDR3 DNA reads TGTGCCTGGAGCAAACAGGGAAATGAGCAGTTCTTC. The whole variable domain, remainder taken from reference TRBV30 and TRBJ2-1, is SQTIHQWPATLVQPVGSPLSLECTVEGTSNPNLYWYRQAAGRGLQLLFYSVGIGQISSEVPQNLSASRPQDRQFILSSKKLLLSDSGFYLCAWSKQGNEQFFGPGTRLTVL.

In this sample, this clone turned up once. V usage is TRBV4-1 and J usage is TRBJ2-1, with D uncertain. Germline CDR1 is MGHRA and CDR2 is YSYEKL. The CDR3 runs to 12 residues. With 0 bases removed from V and 10 bases from J, the gap between germline ends came to 7 bases. CDR3 nucleotides: TGCGCCAGCAGCCAAGATTTGCAAGAGCAGTTCTTC. Translation gives CASSQDLQEQFF.

V and J are TRBV7-8 and TRBJ2-3; tentatively, D is TRBD2 (5 bases). Deletions cut 0 bases from V and 4 bases from J, with 8 bases between. Germline CDR1 SGHVS, CDR2 FQNEAQ. This CDR3 has 14 amino acids. CDR3 in amino acids: CASSLAVRADTQYF. CDR3 DNA: TGTGCCAGCAGCTTAGCGGTGAGGGCAGATACGCAGTATTTT.

The table lists this clone with a few counts. V is TRBV12-5 and J is TRBJ1-4, with D unresolved. This CDR3 is 12 amino acids long. The germline V and J ends were trimmed by 6 bases and 7 bases, with 9 bases remaining between them. Per germline, CDR1 LGHNT and CDR2 FRNRAP. CDR3 residues: CASGSPFEKLFF. DNA for the CDR3: TGTGCTAGTGGCAGCCCATTTGAAAAACTGTTTTTT.

The chain combines TRBV30 with TRBJ2-3, with D hard to call. V lost 1 base to trimming and J lost 4 bases, with 6 bases between them. In germline, CDR1 is GTSNPN, CDR2 SVGIG (reference sequence). The CDR3 length is 12 residues. The CDR3 region is CAWSGVPDTQYF. DNA of the CDR3: TGTGCCTGGAGTGGGGTCCCAGATACGCAGTATTTT.

This clone was detected only once. This chain links TRBV27 with TRBJ1-4, with D unresolved. CDR3 length equals 15 residues. Germline values: CDR1 MNHEY, CDR2 SMNVEV (reference sequence). The V gene lost 2 bases and the J gene lost 6 bases, with 13 bases spanning the gap. The CDR3 nucleotides read TGTGCCAGCAGTTTAACCACCGCGGAATATGAAAAACTGTTTTTT. This gives the protein CASSLTTAEYEKLFF.

This clone was seen just once. The chain recombines TRBV4-3 with TRBJ2-3, with D perhaps matching TRBD1 (6 bases). This CDR3 has 16 amino acids. V was pared by 0 bases and J by 1 base, with 11 bases between. In germline, CDR1 is LGHNA, CDR2 YSLEER. The CDR3 DNA follows: TGCGCCAGCAGCCAAGATTTTGGGGGCGGCACAGATACGCAGTATTTT. Translated, it gives CASSQDFGGGTDTQYF.